The source of this TCR beta chain is a study of blood T cell repertoires in COVID-19. For the study at large: Some COVID-19 samples were acute and others convalescent; all came from the United States, Italy and Spain.

CDR1 and CDR2 from the germline V gene are LGHNA and YSLEER. The CDR3 runs to 15 residues. V lost 3 bases and J 2 bases, leaving 14 bases between the germline ends. Method: immunoSEQ multiplex PCR; TCRdb's copy keeps in-frame clones and lacks some. The profile shows about 55,000 clones, about 87% of them singletons. The chain recombines TRBV4-3 with TRBJ2-7; maybe TRBD1 (5 bases). Specimen: peripheral blood. The receptor was derived from a man aged 60-69 years with acute or convalescent COVID-19. CDR3: CASSQLIDSTYEQYF. In nucleotides, the CDR3 is TGCGCCAGCAGCCAGCTAATAGACAGTACCTACGAGCAGTACTTC.